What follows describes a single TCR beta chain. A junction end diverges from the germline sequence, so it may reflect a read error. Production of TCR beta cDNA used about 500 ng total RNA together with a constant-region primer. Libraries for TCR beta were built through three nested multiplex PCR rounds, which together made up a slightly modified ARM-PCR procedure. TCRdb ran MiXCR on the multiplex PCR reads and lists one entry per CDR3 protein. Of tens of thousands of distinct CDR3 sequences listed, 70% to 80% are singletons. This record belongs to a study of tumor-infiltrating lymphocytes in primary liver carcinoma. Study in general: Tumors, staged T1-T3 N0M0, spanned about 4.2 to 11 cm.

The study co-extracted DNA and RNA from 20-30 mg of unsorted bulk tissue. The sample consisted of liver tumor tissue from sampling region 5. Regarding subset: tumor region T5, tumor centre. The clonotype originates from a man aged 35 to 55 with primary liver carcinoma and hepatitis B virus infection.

CDR3 DNA: TGTGCCAGCAGCTACTGGACAGGGGACGAGCCGTATTTC. Translating gives CASSYWTGDEPYF. The rearrangement uses TRBV6-5 and TRBJ2-7; 9 bases map to TRBD1. The CDR3 has 13 amino acids. Germline V gene lookup returns CDR1 MNHEY and CDR2 SVGAGI.